Following are 27 T cell receptor beta chains from one sample sequenced in a study of regulatory T cells in long-lasting Graves disease. Specified time point: newly diagnosed GD, antithyroid drugs for less than 3 months. The TCR library was prepared using RNA isolated from PBMCs. The authors built TCR beta libraries using iRepertoire HTBI primers and Arm-PCR of CDR3 regions. TCRdb used MiXCR to reprocess the multiplex PCR reads, holding one entry per CDR3 protein. The sample yields some 370,000 distinct CDR3 sequences, 10% to 15% seen once. These data also featured in a second study, about T cells in Graves' hyperthyroidism and ophthalmopathy.

Sequencing was performed on peripheral blood mononuclear cells (PBMCs), taken at new diagnosis, from a patient treated with antithyroid drugs. These TCRs come from a woman between 18 and 29 years old with Graves disease.

This clonotype was observed a single time. Since a much larger clone is just one base distant, this may be a read error. V gene TRBV12-3 or TRBV12-4 combines with J gene TRBJ2-5, with D possibly matching TRBD2 (5 bases). The J call may be incorrect, as the DNA end agrees better with TRBJ2-1. The CDR3 loop spans 13 amino acids. CDR3 in DNA: TGTGCCAGCAGTCGAGCGGAAGTCTTTGAGCAGTTCTTC. It translates to CASSRAEVFEQFF.

The chain couples TRBV6-5 to TRBJ1-4; unclear D gene. CDR1 is MNHEY, CDR2 SVGAGI, per germline. This CDR3 region has 14 residues. Trimming stripped 3 bases from V and 3 bases from J, with 8 bases between. CDR3 sequence reads: CASSYTVPNEKLFF. In nucleotides, the CDR3 is TGTGCCAGCAGTTATACGGTGCCTAATGAAAAACTGTTTTTT.

V is TRBV4-1 and J is TRBJ2-7; 7 bases are a match to TRBD2. Trimming took 0 bases from V and 3 from J; bases not matched to a gene: 5. Looked up from germline, CDR1 is MGHRA and CDR2 is YSYEKL. This CDR3 spans 15 amino acids. The CDR3 sequence: CASSQEGGGVYEQYF. The CDR3 bases are TGCGCCAGCAGCCAAGAGGGGGGGGGAGTCTACGAGCAGTACTTC.

This clonotype was observed a few times. The genes are TRBV19 and TRBJ1-1, with D unresolved. Trimming removed 8 bases from V and 5 bases from J, with 12 bases in between. This CDR3 region has 12 residues. Germline-derived CDR1 and CDR2 are LNHDA and SQIVND (reference sequence). The DNA for the CDR3 is TGTGCCAGTGGGTGGGGAAGGACTGAAGCTTTCTTT. Protein: CASGWGRTEAFF.

In this sample, this clonotype turned up many times. The chain recombines TRBV28 with TRBJ2-7; D is undetermined. Germline V gene data show CDR1 as MDHEN and CDR2 as SYDVKM. The CDR3 is made up of 14 amino acids. V was clipped by 3 bases and J by 0 bases, with 9 bases between them. The CDR3 spells CASSFSMVSYEQYF. CDR3 nucleotide sequence: TGTGCCAGCAGTTTCTCGATGGTCTCCTACGAGCAGTACTTC. Supplemented by reference TRBV28 and TRBJ2-7, the full variable domain reads DVKVTQSSRYLVKRTGEKVFLECVQDMDHENMFWYRQDPGLGLRLIYFSYDVKMKEKGDIPEGYSVSREKKERFSLILESASTNQTSMYLCASSFSMVSYEQYFGPGTRLTVT.

This clonotype has more than one count but fewer than ten. V gene TRBV7-9 combines with J gene TRBJ2-5; D is uncertain. The length of the CDR3 is 14 residues. Deletions cut 2 bases from V and 3 bases from J, with 10 bases between. Germline-derived CDR1 and CDR2 are SEHNR and FQNEAQ (reference sequence). The CDR3 spells CASSLTIEEETQYF. In DNA, the CDR3 is TGTGCCAGCAGCTTAACTATCGAGGAAGAGACCCAGTACTTC.

The chain has TRBV4-3 and TRBJ2-2; D is ambiguous. Trimming shortened V by 0 bases and J by 6 bases, and 11 bases separated the two germline ends. The CDR3 is 15 residues long. Germline V gene lookup returns CDR1 LGHNA and CDR2 YSLEER. CDR3 protein: CASSQEVISSGELFF. Written as DNA, the CDR3 is TGCGCCAGCAGCCAAGAGGTGATCAGTTCCGGGGAGCTGTTTTTT.

This clonotype was recorded a few times. The chain recombines TRBV6-2 or TRBV6-3 with TRBJ2-5; D is unclear. CDR1 and CDR2 (germline): MNHEY, SVGEGT. V gave up 2 bases and J gave up 5 bases, with 6 bases separating them. The CDR3 is 12 amino acids. The CDR3 nucleotides read TGTGCCAGCAGTTACGTCGGTGAGACCCAGTACTTC. Translation: CASSYVGETQYF.

This clonotype occurred many times. The chain employs TRBV27 and TRBJ2-3, with 14 nucleotides matching TRBD2. The CDR3 totals 15 residues. The junction had 3 bases not matched to a gene; V was cut back by 6 bases and J by 4 bases. Germline V gene sequence: CDR1 MNHEY, CDR2 SMNVEV (reference sequence). The CDR3 DNA reads as TGTGCCAGCAGCTTGGGACTAGCGGGAGCAGATACGCAGTATTTT. Translating it yields CASSLGLAGADTQYF.

The chain has TRBV12-3 or TRBV12-4 and TRBJ1-6; possibly TRBD1 for D (6 bases). The CDR3 is made up of 14 amino acids. V lost 10 bases to trimming and J lost 7 bases, with 17 bases between them. In DNA form, the CDR3 reads TGTGCCACCCTGACAGGAGGGATGAATTCACCCCTCCACTTT. This sequence encodes CATLTGGMNSPLHF.

This clonotype was observed at least ten times. The CDR3 is CASTPGWGITEAFF. DNA for the CDR3: TGTGCCAGCACTCCCGGGTGGGGTATCACTGAAGCTTTCTTT. The chain links TRBV12-3 or TRBV12-4 to TRBJ1-1; D gene uncertain. V lost 7 bases and J lost 4, with 16 bases in between. The CDR3 is 14 residues long.

In this sample, this clonotype turned up a few times. A much larger clone sits a single nucleotide away, making a read error possible. The chain combines TRBV12-3 or TRBV12-4 with TRBJ2-7; no clear D gene. V was pared by 4 bases and J by 2 bases, with 18 bases between. The CDR3 sequence is 16 residues long. The CDR3 DNA reads as TGTGCCAGCAGTTACGGCTGGAATCGGGCGCCCTACGAGCAGTACGTC. Its protein product is CASSYGWNRAPYEQYV.

This clonotype was recorded many times. V is TRBV20-1 and J is TRBJ2-5; the D gene is possibly TRBD2 (5 bases). The CDR3 runs 12 residues. Between the trimmed V and J ends, which lost 2 bases and 6 bases, there was a span of 10 bases. CDR1 is DFQATT, CDR2 SNEGSKA, per germline (reference sequence). CDR3 nucleotides: TGCAGTGCTAGAATTAGGAGGAAGACCCAGTACTTC. Amino acids: CSARIRRKTQYF.

Remarks on this clonotype: This may be a read error, as it is one base from a much larger clone. This chain connects TRBV4-1 to TRBJ2-7; D ambiguous. Trimming pared 0 bases from V and 5 bases from J, leaving 14 bases between. Germline V CDR1 and CDR2: MGHRA, YSYEKL. The CDR3 is made up of 15 amino acids. The CDR3 DNA is TGCGCCAGCAGCCAAGAGGCCCGTAGGGTTGACGAGCAGTACTTC. Translation: CASSQEARRVDEQYF.

In regard to this clonotype: A read error is possible here, since a much larger clone lies one base away. The chain combines TRBV28 with TRBJ2-1; possible D gene TRBD2, 6 bases. The CDR3 is 16 amino acids. The V and J ends lost 5 bases and 10 bases respectively, with 24 bases between them. Germline CDR1 is MDHEN and CDR2 is SYDVKM. CDR3: CASSPVAGIGSYEQFF. CDR3 sequence (DNA): TGTGCCAGCAGTCCCGTGGCGGGGATTGGCTCCTACGAGCAGTTCTTC.

There are many counts of this clonotype. This sequence joins TRBV12-3 or TRBV12-4 and TRBJ2-5, with 10 bases matching TRBD2. The end of the DNA aligns better with TRBJ2-1, so the J call may be wrong. The CDR3 runs 15 residues. CDR3 region: CASSSWTSGFNEQFF. The CDR3 DNA reads TGTGCCAGCAGTTCTTGGACTAGCGGCTTCAATGAGCAGTTCTTC.

Details on this clonotype: This may be a read error: a much more frequent sequence differs by one nucleotide. V gene TRBV7-3 combines with J gene TRBJ2-1; the match to TRBD2 covers 8 bases. The CDR3 sequence is 15 residues long. Germline V lookup: CDR1 SGHTA, CDR2 FQGTGA. The DNA of the CDR3 is TGTGCCAGCACCACTCCCAGCGGGAGTCCGGGGGAGCAGTCCTTC. Its translation is CASTTPSGSPGEQSF.

This clonotype was counted ten times or more. The chain uses TRBV20-1 and TRBJ2-5; D may be TRBD2 (6 bases). The CDR3 consists of 15 residues. Germline CDR1 and CDR2: DFQATT and SNEGSKA (reference sequence). V was pared by 0 bases and J by 5 bases, with 16 bases between. The CDR3: CSARDQRRGDETQYF. The CDR3 nucleotides are TGCAGTGCTAGAGATCAGCGGCGCGGGGACGAGACCCAGTACTTC.

This clonotype was detected only a few times. V gene TRBV6-1 combines with J gene TRBJ2-2, with 11 bases that match TRBD2. The V gene end was trimmed by 5 bases and the J gene end by 4 bases; junction bases not matched to a gene: 6. The germline gives CDR1 MNHNS, CDR2 SASEGT. The CDR3 contains 16 residues. The CDR3, as DNA: TGTGCCAGCAGTACCCCCGGGACTAGCGGCACCGGGGAGCTGTTTTTT. It encodes CASSTPGTSGTGELFF.

The rearrangement links TRBV7-9 to TRBJ1-2, with TRBD1 identical over 11 bases. The CDR3 spans 16 residues. With 5 bases clipped from V and 0 bases from J, the junction kept 5 bases outside the gene matches. Germline V gene sequence: CDR1 SEHNR, CDR2 FQNEAQ (reference sequence). The CDR3 is CASSEGQGGTNYGYTF. CDR3 DNA sequence: TGTGCCAGCAGCGAGGGACAGGGGGGAACTAACTATGGCTACACCTTC.

This clonotype was detected only a few times. The rearrangement uses TRBV6-2 or TRBV6-3 and TRBJ1-5, with TRBD1 identical over 8 bases. There are 15 residues in the CDR3. Trimming at V came to 0 bases and at J to 5 bases, leaving 3 bases not matched to a gene. Germline loops: CDR1 MNHEY, CDR2 SVGEGT. The CDR3 nucleotides are TGTGCCAGCAGTTACTCGAGCAGGGGGCATCAGCCCCAGCATTTT. Residues: CASSYSSRGHQPQHF.

This clonotype has a handful of counts. This sequence joins TRBV6-1 and TRBJ2-5, with unresolved D. CDR1 is MNHNS and CDR2 is SASEGT in the germline V gene. This CDR3 has 14 amino acids. Trimming cost V 6 bases and J 1 base, with 12 bases left between them. The CDR3 is CASSKIDGQETQYF. In DNA form, the CDR3 reads TGTGCCAGCAGCAAAATCGACGGCCAAGAGACCCAGTACTTC.

The chain links TRBV18 to TRBJ1-5, with a weak D call TRBD1 (5 bases). The CDR3 covers 16 residues. The germline V and J ends were trimmed by 6 bases and 0 bases, with 15 bases remaining between them. Germline V gene sequence: CDR1 KGHSH, CDR2 LQKENI. The CDR3 DNA reads as TGTGCCAGCTCGCGAGATGGGGGTTTTAGCAATCAGCCCCAGCATTTT. Its translation: CASSRDGGFSNQPQHF.

This clonotype turned up a few times. A much larger clonotype is one base distant, so this may be a read error. V and J are TRBV11-2 and TRBJ2-3, with a tentative D call TRBD1 (6 bases). Trimming shortened V by 5 bases and J by 2 bases, and 14 bases separated the two germline ends. Germline V gene data show CDR1 as SGHAT and CDR2 as FQNNGV. This CDR3 has 15 amino acids. As DNA, the CDR3 is TGTGCCAGCAGCCAACTAACAGGGATCACAGATACGCAGTATTTT. Translated: CASSQLTGITDTQYF.

This clonotype came up many times. The junction shows a germline mismatch at one end, possibly a read error. The chain joins TRBV7-2 to TRBJ1-1, with unresolved D. Per germline, CDR1 SGHTA and CDR2 FQGNSA. The CDR3 is 12 amino acids. CDR3: CASSLGGGPEIF. The CDR3, as DNA: TGTGCCAGCAGCTTAGGCGGCGGCCCCGAGATCTTT.

This clonotype was counted between two and nine times. The CDR3 reads CASSLSGSGIYEQYF. The CDR3 DNA sequence: TGCGCCAGCAGCCTTTCGGGGAGCGGGATCTACGAGCAGTACTTC. V and J are TRBV4-1 and TRBJ2-7; the match to TRBD2 covers 7 bases. The CDR3 spans 15 residues. J was trimmed by 3 bases and V by 4 bases; bases with no gene match: 9. CDR1 is MGHRA, CDR2 YSYEKL, per germline.

About this clonotype itself: A much larger clone sits a single nucleotide away, making a read error possible. This rearrangement joins TRBV28 to TRBJ2-3; TRBD2 aligns across 8 bases. Trimming cost V 6 bases and J 3 bases; bases outside gene matches: 5. The CDR3 sequence is 14 residues long. Germline V gives CDR1 MDHEN, CDR2 SYDVKM. The chain's CDR3 is CASSPGGVTDTQYF. CDR3 DNA sequence: TGTGCCAGCAGCCCGGGGGGGGTAACAGATACGCAGTATTTT.